This is a list of T cell receptor beta chains from one sample in a study of shared clonotypes between healthy human individuals. Data came from immunoSEQ multiplex PCR; TCRdb stores just in-frame clones and leaves some out. The sample shows around 1,900,000 clones, 85% to 95% of them seen only once. The specimen was naive CD8+ T cells from PBMCs. The origin of the receptors is a man aged 18-30 years in good health. Some clones in this sample may be carry-over from other donors' samples. Both conserved end residues are part of each CDR3. The order of the fields is V gene, CDR3 protein.

V gene: TRBV27; CDR3 protein: CASHPRGRADTQYF
V gene: TRBV7-9; CDR3 protein: CASRQVQETQYF
V gene: TRBV29-1; CDR3 protein: CSVGRTSQITDTQYF
V gene: TRBV7-8; CDR3 protein: CASSLDGTNEQFF
V gene: TRBV9; CDR3 protein: CASSAGSSGLYEQYF
V gene: TRBV14; CDR3 protein: CASSHRDRAATGELFF
V gene: TRBV5-1; CDR3 protein: CASSLSVGSAYNEQFF
V gene: TRBV28; CDR3 protein: CASSLSGGAPQHF
V gene: TRBV7-9; CDR3 protein: CASGNIQGAPSTGELFF
V gene: TRBV27; CDR3 protein: CASSLSLGARGPYEQYF
V gene: TRBV20-1; CDR3 protein: CSARDSDEQFF
V gene: TRBV5-4; CDR3 protein: CASSQEPGLGYEQYF
V gene: TRBV7-3; CDR3 protein: CASNPGTLCYEQYF
V gene: TRBV29-1; CDR3 protein: CSVPNPIAVNEQFF
V gene: TRBV5-6; CDR3 protein: CASSYGTSGSYEQYF